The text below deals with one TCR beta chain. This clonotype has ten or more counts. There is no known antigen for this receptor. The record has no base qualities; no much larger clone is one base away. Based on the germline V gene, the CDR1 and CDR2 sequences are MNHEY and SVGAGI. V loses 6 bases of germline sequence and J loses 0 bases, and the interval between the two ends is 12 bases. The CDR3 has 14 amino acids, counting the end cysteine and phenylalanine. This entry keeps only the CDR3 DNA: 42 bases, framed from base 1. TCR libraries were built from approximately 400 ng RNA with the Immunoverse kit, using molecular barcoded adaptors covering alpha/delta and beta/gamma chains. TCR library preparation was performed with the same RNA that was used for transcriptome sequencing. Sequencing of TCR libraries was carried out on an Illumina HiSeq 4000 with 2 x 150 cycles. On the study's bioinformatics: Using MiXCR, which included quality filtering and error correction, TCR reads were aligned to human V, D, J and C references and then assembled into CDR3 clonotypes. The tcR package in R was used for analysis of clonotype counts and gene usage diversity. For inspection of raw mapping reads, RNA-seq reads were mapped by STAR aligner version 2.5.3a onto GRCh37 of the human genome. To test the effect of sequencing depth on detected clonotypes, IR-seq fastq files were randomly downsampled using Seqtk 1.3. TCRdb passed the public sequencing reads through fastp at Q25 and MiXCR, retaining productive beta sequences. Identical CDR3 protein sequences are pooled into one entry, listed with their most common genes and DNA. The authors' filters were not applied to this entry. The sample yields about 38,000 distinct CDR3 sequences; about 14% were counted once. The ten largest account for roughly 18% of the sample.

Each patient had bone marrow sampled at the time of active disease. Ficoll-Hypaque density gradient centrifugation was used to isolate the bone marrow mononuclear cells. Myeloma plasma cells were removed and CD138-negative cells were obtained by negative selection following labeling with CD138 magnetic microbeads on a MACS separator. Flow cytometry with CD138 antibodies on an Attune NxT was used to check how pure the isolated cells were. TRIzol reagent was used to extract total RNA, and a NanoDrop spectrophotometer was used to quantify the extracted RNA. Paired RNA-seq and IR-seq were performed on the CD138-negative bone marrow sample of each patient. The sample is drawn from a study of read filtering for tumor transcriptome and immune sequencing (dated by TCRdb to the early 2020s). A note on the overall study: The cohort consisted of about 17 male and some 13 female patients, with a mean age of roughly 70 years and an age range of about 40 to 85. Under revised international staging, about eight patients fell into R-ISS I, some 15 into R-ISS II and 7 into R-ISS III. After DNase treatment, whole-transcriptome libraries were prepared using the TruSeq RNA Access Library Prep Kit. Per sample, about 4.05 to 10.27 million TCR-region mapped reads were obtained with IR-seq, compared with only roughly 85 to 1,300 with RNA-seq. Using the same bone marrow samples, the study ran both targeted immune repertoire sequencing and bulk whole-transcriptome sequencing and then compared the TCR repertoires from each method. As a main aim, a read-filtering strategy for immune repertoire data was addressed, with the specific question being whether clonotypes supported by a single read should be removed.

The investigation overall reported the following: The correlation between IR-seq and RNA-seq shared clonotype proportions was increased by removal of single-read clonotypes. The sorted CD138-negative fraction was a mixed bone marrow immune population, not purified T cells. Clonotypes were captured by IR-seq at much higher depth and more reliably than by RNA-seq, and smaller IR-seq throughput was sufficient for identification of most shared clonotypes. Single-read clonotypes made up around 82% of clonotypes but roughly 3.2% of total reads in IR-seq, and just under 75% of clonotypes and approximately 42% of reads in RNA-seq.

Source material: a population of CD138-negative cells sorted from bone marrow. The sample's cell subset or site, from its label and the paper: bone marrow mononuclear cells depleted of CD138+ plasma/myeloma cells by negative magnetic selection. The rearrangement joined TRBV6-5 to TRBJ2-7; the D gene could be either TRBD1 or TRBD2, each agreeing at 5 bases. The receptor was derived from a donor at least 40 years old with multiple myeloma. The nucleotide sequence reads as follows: TGTGCCAGCAGGGGGACGGCGAGCTCCTACGAGCAGTACTTC. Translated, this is CASRGTASSYEQYF.